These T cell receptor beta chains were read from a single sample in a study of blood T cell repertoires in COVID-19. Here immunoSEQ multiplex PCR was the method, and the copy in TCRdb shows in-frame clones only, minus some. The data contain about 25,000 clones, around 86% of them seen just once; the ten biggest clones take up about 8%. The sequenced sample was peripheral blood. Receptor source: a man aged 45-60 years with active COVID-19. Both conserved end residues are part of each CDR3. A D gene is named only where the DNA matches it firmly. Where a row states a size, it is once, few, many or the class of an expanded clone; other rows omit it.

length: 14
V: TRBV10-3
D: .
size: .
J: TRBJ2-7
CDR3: CAIRDRESSYEQYF
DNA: TGTGCCATCAGGGACCGGGAAAGCTCCTACGAGCAGTACTTC

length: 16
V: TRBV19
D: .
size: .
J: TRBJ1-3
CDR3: CASSTLPSPSGNTIYF
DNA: TGTGCCAGTAGTACTTTACCGAGCCCCTCTGGAAACACCATATATTTT

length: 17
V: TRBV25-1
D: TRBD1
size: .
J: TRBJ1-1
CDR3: CASSGGQGGEWATEAFF
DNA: TGTGCCAGCAGTGGGGGACAGGGAGGGGAGTGGGCCACTGAAGCTTTCTTT

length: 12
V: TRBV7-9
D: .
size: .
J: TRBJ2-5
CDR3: CASSLEVETQYF
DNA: TGTGCCAGCAGCTTGGAGGTAGAGACCCAGTACTTC

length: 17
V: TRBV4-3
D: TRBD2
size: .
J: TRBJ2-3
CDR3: CASSQDTAGGPTDTQYF
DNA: TGCGCCAGCAGCCAAGATACCGCGGGAGGACCCACAGATACGCAGTATTTT

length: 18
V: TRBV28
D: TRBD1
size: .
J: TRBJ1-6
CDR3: CASRTGTANLLPNSPLHF
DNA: TGTGCCAGCAGAACGGGGACAGCCAACCTCCTTCCTAATTCACCCCTCCACTTT

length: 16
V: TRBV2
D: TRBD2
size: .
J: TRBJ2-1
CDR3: CASTRRATSGKNEQFF
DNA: TGTGCCAGCACCAGAAGGGCGACTAGCGGGAAGAATGAGCAGTTCTTC

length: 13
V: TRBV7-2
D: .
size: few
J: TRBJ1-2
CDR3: CASSPAGNVRYTF
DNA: TGTGCCAGCAGCCCAGCCGGGAATGTGCGCTACACCTTC

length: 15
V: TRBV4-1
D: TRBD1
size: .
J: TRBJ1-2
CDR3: CASSQGQGFSYGYTF
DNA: TGCGCCAGCAGCCAAGGACAGGGCTTCTCCTATGGCTACACCTTC

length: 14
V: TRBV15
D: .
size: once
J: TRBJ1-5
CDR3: CATSILTGNQPQHF
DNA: TGTGCCACCAGCATATTAACAGGCAATCAGCCCCAGCATTTT

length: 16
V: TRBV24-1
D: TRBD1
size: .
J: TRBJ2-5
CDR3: CATSDWGQGARETQYF
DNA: TGTGCCACCAGTGATTGGGGGCAGGGGGCCCGGGAGACCCAGTACTTC

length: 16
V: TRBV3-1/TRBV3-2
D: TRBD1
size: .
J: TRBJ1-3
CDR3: CASSHVGQGAGNTIYF
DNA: TGTGCCAGCAGCCACGTTGGACAGGGGGCTGGAAACACCATATATTTT

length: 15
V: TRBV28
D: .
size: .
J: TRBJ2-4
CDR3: CASSSGGEGGTIQYF
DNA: TGTGCCAGCAGCTCTGGGGGGGAAGGGGGAACCATTCAGTACTTC

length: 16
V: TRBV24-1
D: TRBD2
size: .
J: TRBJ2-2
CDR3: CATSDPGLENTGELFF
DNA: TGTGCCACCAGTGACCCGGGACTAGAAAACACCGGGGAGCTGTTTTTT

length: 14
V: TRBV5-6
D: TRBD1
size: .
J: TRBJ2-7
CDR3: CASSPGTGSYEQYF
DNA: TGTGCCAGCAGCCCGGGGACAGGGTCCTACGAGCAGTACTTC

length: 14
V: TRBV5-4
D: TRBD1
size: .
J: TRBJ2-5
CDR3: CASSRTGERETQYF
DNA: TGTGCCAGCAGTCGCACAGGGGAACGGGAGACCCAGTACTTC

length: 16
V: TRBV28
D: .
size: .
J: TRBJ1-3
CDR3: CASSPPRANSGNTIYF
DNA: TGTGCCAGCAGTCCCCCGCGAGCCAACTCTGGAAACACCATATATTTT

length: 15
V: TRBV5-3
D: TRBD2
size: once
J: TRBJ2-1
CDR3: CARSPGAGGDNEQFF
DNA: TGTGCCAGAAGCCCGGGAGCGGGGGGGGACAATGAGCAGTTCTTC

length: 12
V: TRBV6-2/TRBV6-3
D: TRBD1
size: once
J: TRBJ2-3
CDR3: CASSGTGYTQYF
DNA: TGTGCCAGCAGTGGGACAGGGTATACGCAGTATTTT

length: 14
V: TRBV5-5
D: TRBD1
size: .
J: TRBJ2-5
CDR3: CASWGQGSPETQYF
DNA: TGTGCCAGCTGGGGACAGGGGTCACCGGAGACCCAGTACTTC

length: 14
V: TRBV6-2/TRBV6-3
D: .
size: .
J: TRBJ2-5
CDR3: CASSYTGRGETQYF
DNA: TGTGCCAGCAGTTACACAGGCAGAGGAGAGACCCAGTACTTC

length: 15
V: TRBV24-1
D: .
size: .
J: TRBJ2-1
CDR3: CATSDVGGTLNEQFF
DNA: TGTGCCACCAGTGATGTAGGAGGGACTTTAAATGAGCAGTTCTTC

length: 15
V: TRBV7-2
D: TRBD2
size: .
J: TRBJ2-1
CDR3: CASSSLAGVLDEQFF
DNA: TGTGCCAGCAGCTCACTAGCGGGAGTCCTGGATGAGCAGTTCTTC

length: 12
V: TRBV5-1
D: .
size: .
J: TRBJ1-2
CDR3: CASSLAGYGYTF
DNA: TGCGCCAGCAGCTTGGCGGGCTATGGCTACACCTTC

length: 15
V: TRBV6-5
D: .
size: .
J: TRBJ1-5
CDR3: CASSRGEGVGQPQHF
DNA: TGTGCCAGCAGTCGGGGGGAAGGGGTCGGTCAGCCCCAGCATTTT

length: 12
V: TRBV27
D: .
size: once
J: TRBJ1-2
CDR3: CASSSPSGGYTF
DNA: TGTGCCAGCAGTTCCCCGAGTGGTGGCTACACCTTC

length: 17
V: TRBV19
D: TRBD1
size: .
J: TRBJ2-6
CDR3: CASTGRDRFSGANVLTF
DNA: TGTGCCAGTACGGGCCGGGACAGGTTTTCTGGGGCCAACGTCCTGACTTTC

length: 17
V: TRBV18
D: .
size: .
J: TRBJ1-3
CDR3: CASSPSRAGSSGNTIYF
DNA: TGTGCCAGCTCACCATCTCGTGCGGGGAGCTCTGGAAACACCATATATTTT

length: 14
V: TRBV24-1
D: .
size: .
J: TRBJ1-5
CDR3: CATSEAGAPQPQHF
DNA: TGTGCCACCAGTGAGGCAGGGGCACCTCAGCCCCAGCATTTT

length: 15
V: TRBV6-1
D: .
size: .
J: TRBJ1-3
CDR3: CASSERGGSGNTIYF
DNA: TGTGCCAGCAGTGAACGGGGGGGGTCTGGAAACACCATATATTTT